The present T cell receptor beta chain was sequenced within a study of blood T cell repertoires in COVID-19. Measured with immunoSEQ multiplex PCR; TCRdb has only the in-frame clones, and not every one. The sample has hundreds of thousands of clones, 82% seen once. Between the trimmed V and J ends, which lost 10 bases and 0 bases, there was a span of 12 bases. The CDR3 loop spans 13 amino acids. From germline, CDR1 is ENHRY and CDR2 SYGVKD. The source material was peripheral blood. J is TRBJ1-1 and V is TRBV10-3; possibly TRBD1 for D (6 bases). This clonotype was sampled from a woman aged 80 or over with acute or convalescent COVID-19. The chain's CDR3 is CATRTDMNTEAFF. In nucleotides, the CDR3 is TGTGCCACCCGGACAGACATGAACACTGAAGCTTTCTTT.